Below, 12 T cell receptor beta chains from the same sample are listed, as sequenced in a study of T-cell reconstitution after alpha-beta-depleted transplantation in children. The library targeted TCRbeta and was prepared with unique molecular identifiers. TCRdb used MiXCR to reprocess the PCR reads, holding one entry per CDR3 protein. The sample shows 500,000 to 750,000 distinct CDR3 sequences, roughly a quarter of them seen only once. The input for sequencing was PBMCs, taken before TCRalphabeta/CD19-depleted stem cell transplant. These receptors were collected from a boy in the first two years of life with Wiskott-Aldrich syndrome, due to receive a stem cell transplant.

This clonotype was seen only a few times. The rearrangement uses TRBV27 and TRBJ2-1; 7 bases match TRBD1. Germline CDR1 MNHEY, CDR2 SMNVEV (reference sequence). Trimming took 9 bases from V and 5 from J; bases not matched to a gene: 4. CDR3 length equals 12 residues. The CDR3 loop reads CARAQGHNEQFF. For the CDR3, the DNA is TGTGCCAGAGCACAGGGGCACAATGAGCAGTTCTTC.

The chain recombines TRBV4-1 with TRBJ2-7; TRBD1 aligns across 7 bases. CDR1 is MGHRA, CDR2 YSYEKL, per germline. The CDR3 loop spans 17 amino acids. After removal of 0 bases from V and 3 bases from J, the junction contained 11 bases not matched to a gene. The CDR3 is CASSQEKGTAYFYEQYF. Here the CDR3 DNA reads TGCGCCAGCAGCCAAGAGAAGGGGACAGCGTATTTCTACGAGCAGTACTTC.

The chain couples TRBV5-6 to TRBJ2-2, with TRBD2 identical over 10 bases. After removal of 4 bases from V and 1 base from J, the junction contained 7 bases not matched to a gene. Looked up from germline, CDR1 is SGHDT and CDR2 is YYEEEE. The CDR3 runs 17 residues. DNA of the CDR3: TGTGCCAGCAGCCTTCGCTCTAGCGGGAGGAACACCGGGGAGCTGTTTTTT. Encoded protein: CASSLRSSGRNTGELFF.

This clonotype came up once. The chain is built from TRBV29-1 and TRBJ2-1; D not certain. Trimming stripped 4 bases from V and 10 bases from J, with 8 bases between. CDR3 length: 10 amino acids. Germline V gives CDR1 SQVTM, CDR2 ANQGSEA. The CDR3 sequence is CSVAVVEQFF. For the CDR3, the DNA is TGCAGCGTTGCAGTCGTGGAGCAGTTCTTC.

The V and J genes are TRBV12-3 or TRBV12-4 and TRBJ2-5; possibly TRBD1 for D (5 bases). Trimming cost V 3 bases and J 6 bases, with 20 bases left between them. The CDR3 length is 16 residues. The CDR3 loop reads CASSFFQGTRAKTQYF. The CDR3 region has the DNA TGTGCCAGCAGTTTCTTTCAGGGCACAAGAGCGAAGACCCAGTACTTC.

V is TRBV15 and J is TRBJ2-7; D unclear. Germline CDR1 LNHNV, CDR2 YYDKDF (reference sequence). V shed 1 base and J shed 2 bases, with 6 bases lying between them. This CDR3 spans 13 amino acids. The CDR3 sequence: CATSRGVTYEQYF. For the CDR3, the DNA is TGTGCCACCAGCAGAGGAGTTACCTACGAGCAGTACTTC.

The CDR3, as DNA: TGTGCCATCAGTGAGTCGGCCCAACTAGCGGGAGCCCCTGGAGAGACCCAGTACTTC. Translated: CAISESAQLAGAPGETQYF. This chain links TRBV10-3 with TRBJ2-5; 11 nucleotides align to TRBD2. The CDR3 loop spans 19 amino acids. The germline gives CDR1 ENHRY, CDR2 SYGVKD. The J segment lost 4 bases and the V segment lost 0 bases, leaving 13 bases of the junction unmatched.

This chain uses TRBV5-1 with TRBJ2-6; 9 nucleotides match TRBD1. This CDR3 has 17 residues. V dropped 2 bases and J dropped 3; count of bases not matched to a gene: 6. Germline CDR1 is SGHRS and CDR2 is YFSETQ. The DNA for the CDR3 is TGCGCCAGCAGCTTCCCCAGGACAGGGGATGGGGCCAACGTCCTGACTTTC. This translates into CASSFPRTGDGANVLTF.

CDR3: CASSESAGRLWNTEAFF. In nucleotides, the CDR3 is TGTGCCAGCAGTGAATCAGCAGGGCGCTTATGGAACACTGAAGCTTTCTTT. The V gene is TRBV25-1, the J gene TRBJ1-1, with D possibly TRBD1 on 5 matching bases. From germline, CDR1 is MGHDK and CDR2 SYGVNS. The CDR3 has 17 residues. Trimming took off 1 base at V and 1 base at J, with 16 bases between the two ends.

The chain joins TRBV20-1 to TRBJ2-2; D not resolved. From germline, CDR1 is DFQATT and CDR2 SNEGSKA (reference sequence). Trimming removed 0 bases at V and 5 bases at J, with 7 bases between. This CDR3 region has 13 residues. The CDR3 DNA follows: TGCAGTGCTAGAGATTGGGAAACCGGGGAGCTGTTTTTT. Translating it yields CSARDWETGELFF.

The chain recombines TRBV5-1 with TRBJ2-7, with 8 bases aligning to TRBD1. Trimming cost V 9 bases and J 0 bases; bases outside gene matches: 14. The germline gives CDR1 SGHRS, CDR2 YFSETQ. This CDR3 is 16 amino acids long. This CDR3 is CATSTGASSLSYEQYF. CDR3 DNA: TGCGCCACTTCGACAGGGGCATCCTCCCTCTCCTACGAGCAGTACTTC.

V gene TRBV20-1 combines with J gene TRBJ2-3; TRBD1 agrees at 7 bases. The CDR3 runs 13 residues. Germline assignment: CDR1 DFQATT and CDR2 SNEGSKA (reference sequence). J lost 0 bases, V lost 6 bases, and 3 bases had no gene match. Written as DNA, the CDR3 is TGCAGTGCCGGGGACAGCAGCACAGATACGCAGTATTTT. Residues: CSAGDSSTDTQYF.